The sequence of this T cell receptor beta chain was determined in a study of T cell changes during pregnancy in multiple sclerosis. TCRdb keeps only in-frame clones here, not all; method: immunoSEQ multiplex PCR. The data hold 40,000 to 55,000 clones, with approximately 92% observed a single time. V was shortened by 2 bases and J by 5 bases, with 15 bases between the two germline ends. The CDR3 contains 15 residues. Germline CDR1 WNHNN, CDR2 SYGVQD (reference sequence). The chain joins TRBV10-1 to TRBJ2-5; possible D gene TRBD2, 5 bases. The sample here was CD8+ T cells from peripheral blood mononuclear cells, taken in the second trimester of pregnancy. This sequence originates from a female donor with multiple sclerosis, enrolled in a pregnancy study. The CDR3 is CASSEGVAQKETQYF. The CDR3 bases are TGCGCCAGCAGTGAGGGGGTAGCGCAGAAGGAGACCCAGTACTTC.